Shown below are 11 T cell receptor beta chains from a single sample sequenced in a study of blood T cell repertoires in COVID-19. Data came from immunoSEQ multiplex PCR; TCRdb stores just in-frame clones and leaves some out. Of roughly 140,000 clones listed, under 85% are singletons. Sequencing was done on a sample of PBMCs or T cells enriched from blood (not recorded which). The origin of the receptors is a woman aged 18-29 years who had been exposed to COVID-19.

This clone was detected only once. The chain employs TRBV4-1 and TRBJ1-1; TRBD1 is a possible D gene (6 bases). The V gene lost 0 bases and the J gene lost 0 bases, with 14 bases spanning the gap. Germline V gene sequence: CDR1 MGHRA, CDR2 YSYEKL. The CDR3 consists of 17 residues. CDR3: CASSQDARTAMNTEAFF. In DNA, the CDR3 is TGCGCCAGCAGCCAAGATGCCCGGACAGCTATGAACACTGAAGCTTTCTTT.

This chain uses TRBV7-2 with TRBJ2-1; 9 nucleotides line up with TRBD2. Per germline, CDR1 SGHTA and CDR2 FQGNSA. This CDR3 contains 15 residues. Trimming removed 5 bases from V and 1 base from J; junction bases left unmatched: 3. The CDR3 DNA reads as TGTGCCAGCAGCCCGACTAGCGGATCCTACAATGAGCAGTTCTTC. Amino acids: CASSPTSGSYNEQFF. Based on the CDR3 plus reference TRBV7-2 and TRBJ2-1, the full variable domain is GAGVSQSPSNKVTEKGKDVELRCDPISGHTALYWYRQSLGQGLEFLIYFQGNSAPDKSGLPSDRFSAERTGGSVSTLTIQRTQQEDSAVYLCASSPTSGSYNEQFFGPGTRLTVL.

CDR3 DNA sequence: TGTGCCAGCAGCTTAGATAGCCTAGCGGGCAATGAGCAGTTCTTC. Translation: CASSLDSLAGNEQFF. The chain links TRBV11-2 to TRBJ2-1; the match to TRBD2 covers 8 bases. Germline V gene lookup returns CDR1 SGHAT and CDR2 FQNNGV. This CDR3 has 15 amino acids. Trimming took 0 bases from V and 6 from J; bases not matched to a gene: 4. Complete variable domain (other parts from reference TRBV11-2 and TRBJ2-1): EAGVAQSPRYKIIEKRQSVAFWCNPISGHATLYWYQQILGQGPKLLIQFQNNGVVDDSQLPKDRFSAERLKGVDSTLKIQPAKLEDSAVYLCASSLDSLAGNEQFFGPGTRLTVL.

V is TRBV11-2 and J is TRBJ1-5; 7 positions agree with TRBD1. The CDR3 length is 15 residues. V dropped 4 bases and J dropped 3; count of bases not matched to a gene: 6. Per germline, CDR1 SGHAT and CDR2 FQNNGV. In DNA, the CDR3 is TGTGCCAGCAGCTCCCTACAGGGGAACAATCAGCCCCAGCATTTT. This encodes CASSSLQGNNQPQHF.

The table lists this clone with a few counts. J is TRBJ2-7 and V is TRBV7-9; D is perhaps TRBD1 (5 bases). Germline V gene data show CDR1 as SEHNR and CDR2 as FQNEAQ (reference sequence). The CDR3 totals 12 residues. Deletions cut 7 bases from V and 7 bases from J, with 14 bases between. The CDR3: CASTEGAIEQYF. In nucleotides, the CDR3 is TGTGCCAGCACGGAAGGGGCTATTGAGCAGTACTTC. Together with reference TRBV7-9 and TRBJ2-7, the CDR3 gives the full variable domain: DTGVSQNPRHKITKRGQNVTFRCDPISEHNRLYWYRQTLGQGPEFLTYFQNEAQLEKSRLLSDRFSAERPKGSFSTLEIQRTEQGDSAMYLCASTEGAIEQYFGPGTRLTVT.

This clone was found a few times. The chain combines TRBV14 with TRBJ2-1; 7 bases align to TRBD1. The CDR3 spans 13 residues. Germline CDR1 and CDR2: SGHDN and FVKESK. Trimming cost V 0 bases and J 13 bases; bases outside gene matches: 6. CDR3 in DNA: TGTGCCAGCAGCCAAGAGGAGGACAGGAGACAGTTCTTC. Encoded protein: CASSQEEDRRQFF.

In DNA, the CDR3 is TGTGCCAGCAGCGCATACCCACAGATATCCACTGAAGCTTTCTTT. Amino acid sequence: CASSAYPQISTEAFF. The V call is TRBV5-5, the J call TRBJ1-1; no clear D gene. Trimming removed 4 bases at V and 4 bases at J, with 17 bases between. Looked up from germline, CDR1 is SGHKS and CDR2 is YYEKEE (reference sequence). The CDR3 loop spans 15 amino acids.

This clone was picked up a small number of times. The gene calls are TRBV19 and TRBJ1-4; D unresolved. V was clipped by 7 bases and J by 8 bases, with 14 bases between them. There are 13 residues in the CDR3. CDR1 LNHDA and CDR2 SQIVND come from the germline V gene (reference sequence). This CDR3 is CASMRTPGEKLFF. In nucleotides, the CDR3 is TGTGCCAGTATGAGGACTCCGGGCGAAAAACTGTTTTTT.

Concerning this clone itself: Other DNA sequences in this sample translate to the same CDR3. The chain recombines TRBV18 with TRBJ1-3; TRBD1 aligns across 10 bases. The V gene end was trimmed by 2 bases and the J gene end by 2 bases; junction bases not matched to a gene: 0. The CDR3 spans 15 residues. Germline V gene data show CDR1 as KGHSH and CDR2 as LQKENI. DNA of the CDR3: TGTGCCAGCTCACCAGGGACAGGGGCTGGAAACACCATATATTTT. Protein product: CASSPGTGAGNTIYF.

V gene TRBV5-1 combines with J gene TRBJ2-2, with TRBD2 as a possible D gene (5 bases). V was pared by 0 bases and J by 6 bases, with 12 bases between. Germline V gene sequence: CDR1 SGHRS, CDR2 YFSETQ. The CDR3 covers 15 residues. The CDR3 loop is CASSLEASRAGELFF. Written as DNA, the CDR3 is TGCGCCAGCAGCTTGGAGGCTAGCAGAGCCGGGGAGCTGTTTTTT.

The rearrangement uses TRBV6-5 and TRBJ2-5; D perhaps matches TRBD2 (6 bases). V was cut by 7 bases and J by 1 base, with 10 bases left in between. Germline lookup yields CDR1 MNHEY and CDR2 SVGAGI. This CDR3 contains 13 residues. Here the CDR3 reads CASTAGFQETQYF. In DNA, the CDR3 is TGTGCCAGCACCGCGGGGTTCCAAGAGACCCAGTACTTC.